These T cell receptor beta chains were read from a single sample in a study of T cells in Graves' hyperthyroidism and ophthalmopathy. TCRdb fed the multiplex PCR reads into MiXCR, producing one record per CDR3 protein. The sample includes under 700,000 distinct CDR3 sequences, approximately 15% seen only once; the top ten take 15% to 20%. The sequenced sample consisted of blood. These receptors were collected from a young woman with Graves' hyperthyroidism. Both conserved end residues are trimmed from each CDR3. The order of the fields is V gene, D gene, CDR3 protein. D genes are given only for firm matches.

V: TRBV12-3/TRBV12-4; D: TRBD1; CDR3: ASSETGGWANQPQH
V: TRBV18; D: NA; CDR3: ASSPLGRAGPQH
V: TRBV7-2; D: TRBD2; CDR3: ASSLGSGGFSDTQY
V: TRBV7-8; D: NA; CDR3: ASSLPTTDTQY
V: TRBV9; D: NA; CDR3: ASSEGLGQETQY
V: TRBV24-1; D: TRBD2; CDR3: ATSDPLLAGVRSTDTQY
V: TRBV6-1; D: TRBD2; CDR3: ASSAREGLKETQY
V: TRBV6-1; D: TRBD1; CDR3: ASSLRQGSAGNTIY
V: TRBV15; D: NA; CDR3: ATSRGTGTNYEEQY
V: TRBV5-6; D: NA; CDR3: ASTSVIITDTQY
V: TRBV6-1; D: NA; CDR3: ASSAAAGLSDNEQF
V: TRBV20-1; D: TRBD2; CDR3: SARGPILAVYNEQF
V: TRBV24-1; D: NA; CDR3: ATSEPGPNTEAF
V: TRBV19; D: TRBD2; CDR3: ASTPGGAGELF
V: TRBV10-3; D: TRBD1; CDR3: AISDVGGASTDTQY
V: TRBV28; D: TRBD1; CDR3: AAPGRGRETQY
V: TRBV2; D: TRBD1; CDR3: ASSWETGGSQPQH
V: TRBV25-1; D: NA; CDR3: ASSATTGTQTYEQY
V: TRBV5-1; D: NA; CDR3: ASSRTQLRNTEAF
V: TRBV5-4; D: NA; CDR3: ASGVVGADEQY
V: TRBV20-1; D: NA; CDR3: SARDHRDLYYEQY
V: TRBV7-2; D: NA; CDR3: ASSYYRESSDTQY
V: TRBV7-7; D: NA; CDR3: ASSLGTTTNEKLF
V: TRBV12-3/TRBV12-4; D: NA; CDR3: ASSLNRGGGSPLH
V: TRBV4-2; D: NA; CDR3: ASSQGLPEAF
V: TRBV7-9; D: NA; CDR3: ASSSSAGNIAKNIQY
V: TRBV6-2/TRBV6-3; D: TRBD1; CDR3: ASSHGTGGFVKNIQY
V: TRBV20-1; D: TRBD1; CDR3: SARDEATGVNTEAF
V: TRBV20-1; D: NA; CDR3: SARGTAETTIY
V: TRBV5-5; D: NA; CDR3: ASSSSTQAGNTQY
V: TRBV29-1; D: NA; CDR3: SVEEETDLGYT
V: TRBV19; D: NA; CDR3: ASQFTGSPNTEAF
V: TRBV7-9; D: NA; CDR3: ASGRAGYGYT
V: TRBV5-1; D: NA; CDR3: ASSLSDTEAF
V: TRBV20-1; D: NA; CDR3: SAKQGLNTEAF
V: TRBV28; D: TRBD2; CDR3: ASSPGLAGVLEQY
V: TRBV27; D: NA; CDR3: ASSPGHGLTYEQY
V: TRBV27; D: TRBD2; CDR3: AISSGSLNEQF
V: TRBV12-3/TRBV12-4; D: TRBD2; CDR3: ASSPLGLAVDHNEQF
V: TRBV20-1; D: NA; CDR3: SASNMYSGANVLT
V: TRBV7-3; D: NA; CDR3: ASSLVRGLSYEQY
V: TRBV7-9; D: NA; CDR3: ASSPQGGELYEQY
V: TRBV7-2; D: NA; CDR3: ASSLDLNSNQPQH
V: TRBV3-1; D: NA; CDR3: ASSPSGDIRTQY
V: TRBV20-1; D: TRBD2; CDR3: SARPQRGASYEQY
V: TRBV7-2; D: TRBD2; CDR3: ASRGSHGTSGGLSYEQY
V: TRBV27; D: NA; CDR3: ASSPGNSNQPQH
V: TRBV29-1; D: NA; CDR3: SVKVETQY
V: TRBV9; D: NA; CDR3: ASSPYQGAYEQY
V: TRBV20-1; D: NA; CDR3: SARSPRGMREETQY
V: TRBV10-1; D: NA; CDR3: ASRMDPTDTQY
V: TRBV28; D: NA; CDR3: ASSTRAPPNYGYT
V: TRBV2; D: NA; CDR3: ASSETVGVYGYT
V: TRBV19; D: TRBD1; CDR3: ASGDRGFQPQH
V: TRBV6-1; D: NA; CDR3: ASSPRAWRGTDTQY
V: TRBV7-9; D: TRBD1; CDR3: ASSEQGVWSYEQY
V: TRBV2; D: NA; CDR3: ARRTDRKNTGELF
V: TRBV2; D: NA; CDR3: ASRDSLSSYEQY
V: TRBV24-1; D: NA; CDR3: ATSDTDRTKNTGELF